Presented here are 15 T cell receptor beta chains from one specimen sequenced in a study of CD8+ T cells in alopecia areata. Indicated treatment: oral pan-JAK inhibitor, 5-10 mg twice daily. Extracted RNA was reverse transcribed, and the resulting cDNA served as sequencing template. Profiling relied on immunoSEQ multiplex PCR, and the TCRdb table lists in-frame clones only, not all of them. Here the sample spans 150,000 to 200,000 clones, roughly 50% being singletons. Source: CD8+ T cells sorted from blood, taken at week 24, from a patient treated with tofacitinib. Receptor source: a human donor with alopecia areata.

This chain joins TRBV13 and TRBJ2-1, with TRBD2 identical over 10 bases. CDR3 length: 16 residues. V shed 5 bases and J 2 bases; nucleotides not matched to a gene: 6. Germline CDR1 PRHDT, CDR2 FYEKMQ (reference sequence). The CDR3 here is CASSILSGGAYNEQFF. CDR3 bases: TGTGCCAGCAGCATACTAAGCGGGGGGGCCTACAATGAGCAGTTCTTC.

The V gene is TRBV2, the J gene TRBJ2-7; a weak D match, TRBD2 (7 bases). The CDR3 consists of 15 residues. The germline CDR1 and CDR2 sequences are SNHLY and FYNNEI. V dropped 2 bases and J dropped 3 bases, with 14 bases sitting between them. The CDR3 DNA reads as TGTGCCAGCAGTGAAATGGGAGGGGGATACTACGAGCAGTACTTC. This codes for CASSEMGGGYYEQYF.

This sequence joins TRBV30 and TRBJ1-1; D perhaps matches TRBD1 (5 bases). CDR3 length: 12 residues. V lost 2 bases to trimming and J lost 8 bases, with 12 bases between them. CDR1 is GTSNPN and CDR2 is SVGIG in the germline V gene (reference sequence). CDR3 bases: TGTGCCTGGAGTACCGGTCAGGGCGAAGCTTTCTTT. This translates into CAWSTGQGEAFF.

The chain joins TRBV4-1 to TRBJ1-2; 8 nucleotides line up with TRBD1. V lost 4 bases, J lost 4 bases, and 8 bases stayed unmatched. The CDR3 is 15 amino acids. CDR1 is MGHRA and CDR2 is YSYEKL in the germline V gene. The CDR3 DNA reads TGCGCCAGCAGCCTATCGACAGGGGTTATCTATGGCTACACCTTC. The encoded protein is CASSLSTGVIYGYTF.

The table lists this clone with a few counts. The CDR3 sequence: CASTGGNEQFF. CDR3 DNA sequence: TGCGCCAGCACGGGGGGGAATGAGCAGTTCTTC. This chain connects TRBV5-1 to TRBJ2-1; 8 bases line up with TRBD2. V dropped 6 bases and J dropped 7; count of bases not matched to a gene: 0. The germline gives CDR1 SGHRS, CDR2 YFSETQ. This CDR3 is 11 amino acids long.

The rearrangement links TRBV12-5 to TRBJ1-2; D is uncertain. The germline CDR1 and CDR2 sequences are LGHNT and FRNRAP. Trimming removed 5 bases from V and 6 bases from J, with 7 bases in between. The CDR3 length is 11 residues. CDR3: CASGPRDGYTF. The CDR3 DNA follows: TGTGCTAGTGGTCCGAGGGATGGCTACACCTTC.

This clone was recorded a few times. The rearrangement joins TRBV29-1 to TRBJ2-5; D is uncertain. The CDR3 extends over 13 amino acids. Per germline, CDR1 SQVTM and CDR2 ANQGSEA. Deletions cut 4 bases from V and 5 bases from J, with 14 bases between. CDR3 region: CSVVRDKWETQYF. DNA of the CDR3: TGCAGCGTTGTTCGAGACAAATGGGAGACCCAGTACTTC.

The chain's CDR3 is CASSMNRGNTQYF. In DNA form, the CDR3 reads TGTGCCAGCAGCATGAACAGGGGGAATACGCAGTATTTT. V gene TRBV7-9 combines with J gene TRBJ2-3; 8 bases map to TRBD1. The CDR3 consists of 13 residues. The germline CDR1 and CDR2 sequences are SEHNR and FQNEAQ (reference sequence). J lost 7 bases, V lost 5 bases, and 5 bases had no gene match.

The V gene is TRBV7-9, the J gene TRBJ2-1, with 10 bases that match TRBD1. Germline CDR1 SEHNR, CDR2 FQNEAQ (reference sequence). The CDR3 is 16 amino acids. V was clipped by 1 base and J by 7 bases; unmatched bases: 7. The CDR3: CASSLVGQGEGNEQFF. The CDR3 DNA reads TGTGCCAGCAGCTTAGTTGGACAGGGGGAAGGGAATGAGCAGTTCTTC.

This chain links TRBV7-9 with TRBJ1-2, with D possibly TRBD1 on 6 matching bases. This CDR3 spans 14 amino acids. Germline CDR1 SEHNR, CDR2 FQNEAQ (reference sequence). V was trimmed by 8 bases and J by 5 bases, leaving 18 bases between them. The CDR3 loop reads CASPKGESGYGYTF. Here the CDR3 DNA reads TGTGCCAGCCCAAAGGGGGAAAGTGGGTATGGCTACACCTTC.

V usage is TRBV9 and J usage is TRBJ2-1, with TRBD2 identical over 12 bases. Trimming removed 3 bases from V and 8 bases from J; junction bases left unmatched: 12. The CDR3 is 17 amino acids. CDR1 is SGDLS, CDR2 YYNGEE, per germline. The CDR3 is CASSASPGLAGGYEQFF. The CDR3, as DNA: TGTGCCAGCAGCGCCAGCCCCGGGCTAGCGGGGGGGTATGAGCAGTTCTTC. The full variable domain, its missing parts supplied by reference TRBV9 and TRBJ2-1, is DSGVTQTPKHLITATGQRVTLRCSPRSGDLSVYWYQQSLDQGLQFLIQYYNGEERAKGNILERFSAQQFPDLHSELNLSSLELGDSALYFCASSASPGLAGGYEQFFGPGTRLTVL.

This clone has only a few counts. This chain connects TRBV5-1 to TRBJ2-2, with 7 positions matching TRBD2. Germline V gives CDR1 SGHRS, CDR2 YFSETQ. The length of the CDR3 is 14 residues. V was pared by 4 bases and J by 4 bases, with 4 bases of the junction left unmatched. CDR3 loop: CASSPSGRTGELFF. In DNA form, the CDR3 reads TGCGCCAGCAGCCCTAGCGGTCGCACCGGGGAGCTGTTTTTT.

This rearrangement joins TRBV6-6 to TRBJ1-1; a possible D gene is TRBD1 (5 bases). The ends were cut back, 1 base at V and 0 bases at J, with 9 bases in the middle. The CDR3 totals 15 residues. Germline CDR1 MNHNY, CDR2 SVGAGI (reference sequence). The CDR3 reads CASSYLQGMNTEAFF. The DNA for the CDR3 is TGTGCCAGCAGTTACTTGCAGGGCATGAACACTGAAGCTTTCTTT.

Here the CDR3 DNA reads TGCAGCGTGACAGACCATAGCAATCAGCCCCAGCATTTT. Its protein is CSVTDHSNQPQHF. The rearrangement joins TRBV29-1 to TRBJ1-5, with D possibly TRBD1 on 5 matching bases. The CDR3 is 13 residues long. Deletions cut 6 bases from V and 0 bases from J, with 9 bases between. Germline V lookup: CDR1 SQVTM, CDR2 ANQGSEA.

J is TRBJ1-1 and V is TRBV7-2; D not resolved. Germline CDR1 reads SGHTA; CDR2 reads FQGNSA. This CDR3 has 13 amino acids. Trimming took off 2 bases at V and 0 bases at J, with 4 bases between the two ends. CDR3 DNA: TGTGCCAGCAGCTTAACCTTGAACACTGAAGCTTTCTTT. Translated: CASSLTLNTEAFF.